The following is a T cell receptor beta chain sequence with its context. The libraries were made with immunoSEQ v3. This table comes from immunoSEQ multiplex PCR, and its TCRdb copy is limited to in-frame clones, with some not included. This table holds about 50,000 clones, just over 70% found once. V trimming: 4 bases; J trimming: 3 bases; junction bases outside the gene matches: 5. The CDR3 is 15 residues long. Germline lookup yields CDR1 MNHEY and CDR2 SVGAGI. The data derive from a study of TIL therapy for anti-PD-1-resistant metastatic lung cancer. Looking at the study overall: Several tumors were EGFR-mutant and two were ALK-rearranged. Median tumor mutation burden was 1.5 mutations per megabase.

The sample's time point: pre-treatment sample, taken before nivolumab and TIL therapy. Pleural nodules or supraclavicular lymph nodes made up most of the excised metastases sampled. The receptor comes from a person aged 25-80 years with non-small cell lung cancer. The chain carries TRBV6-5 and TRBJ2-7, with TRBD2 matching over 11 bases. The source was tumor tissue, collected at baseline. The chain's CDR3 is CASSFSSGGLYEQYF. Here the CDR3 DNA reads TGTGCCAGCAGTTTCTCTAGCGGGGGGCTCTACGAGCAGTACTTC.